What follows are 10 T cell receptor beta chains derived from one specimen sequenced in a study of cytomegalovirus exposure and HLA in healthy donors. Both 60 Vbeta primers and 13 Jbeta primers went into the PCR. Measured with immunoSEQ multiplex PCR; TCRdb has only the in-frame clones, and not every one. In the table there are about 130,000 clones, about 71% of which are singletons. Sequenced: PBMCs. These receptors all come from an older woman in good health and CMV-seropositive.

There are a few counts of this clone. J is TRBJ2-5 and V is TRBV7-6; 9 bases match TRBD1. Germline loops: CDR1 SGHVS, CDR2 FNYEAQ. CDR3 size: 16 residues. V dropped 3 bases and J dropped 0; count of bases not matched to a gene: 5. The CDR3 DNA is TGTGCCAGCAGCTTCAGGACAGGGGATTACCAAGAGACCCAGTACTTC. This sequence encodes CASSFRTGDYQETQYF.

V and J are TRBV2 and TRBJ1-4; possibly TRBD1 for D (6 bases). Germline CDR1 reads SNHLY; CDR2 reads FYNNEI. Trimming removed 7 bases at V and 5 bases at J, with 20 bases between. The CDR3 contains 16 residues. This CDR3 is CASTEGLQGANEKLFF. For the CDR3, the DNA is TGTGCCAGCACCGAGGGGTTACAGGGCGCAAATGAAAAACTGTTTTTT.

This chain links TRBV7-3 with TRBJ1-1; D gene ambiguous. The CDR3 spans 13 residues. Germline-derived CDR1 and CDR2 are SGHTA and FQGTGA. The V end was cut by 5 bases, the J end by 4 bases, with 11 bases between. The CDR3 DNA follows: TGTGCCAGCAGCCAATTTAGCGGCACTGAAGCTTTCTTT. This translates into CASSQFSGTEAFF.

This clone was counted a few times. This chain connects TRBV5-1 to TRBJ2-3; D is uncertain. The germline V gene encodes CDR1 SGHRS and CDR2 YFSETQ. V dropped 1 base and J dropped 5 bases, with 11 bases sitting between them. The CDR3 is made up of 14 amino acids. The CDR3 nucleotides are TGCGCCAGCAGCTTGTGGCAGGTTGGAGATACGCAGTATTTT. Translated, it gives CASSLWQVGDTQYF.

This clone was counted between two and nine times. The chain couples TRBV6-5 to TRBJ2-1; 9 bases align to TRBD1. The trim removed 6 bases at V and 11 bases at J, leaving 5 bases unmatched. Germline CDR1 and CDR2: MNHEY and SVGAGI. The CDR3 spans 12 residues. The CDR3 here is CASRMGQGKQFF. CDR3 in DNA: TGTGCCAGCAGAATGGGACAGGGTAAGCAGTTCTTC.

Notes on this clone: Its ends do not fully match the called genes, so a read error is possible. The sample holds other DNA sequences that translate to the same CDR3. The chain couples TRBV2 to TRBJ1-6, with D possibly matching TRBD1 (6 bases). From germline, CDR1 is SNHLY and CDR2 FYNNEI. The CDR3 runs to 16 residues. Written as DNA, the CDR3 is TGTGCCAGCAGTGATCCGGGGGGCTCCTATAACTCACCCCTCCACTTT. This codes for CASSDPGGSYNSPLHF.

This clone was recorded a few times. The chain carries TRBV7-6 and TRBJ1-6; D might be TRBD1 (5 bases). Germline-derived CDR1 and CDR2 are SGHVS and FNYEAQ. The CDR3 extends over 14 amino acids. Between the trimmed V and J ends, which lost 1 base and 10 bases, there was a span of 11 bases. The CDR3 DNA sequence: TGTGCCAGCAGCTTAGGGGGGGTTGAGTCACCCCTCCACTTT. Its translation is CASSLGGVESPLHF. The complete variable domain, with remaining parts taken from reference TRBV7-6 and TRBJ1-6, reads GAGVSQSPRYKVTKRGQDVALRCDPISGHVSLYWYRQALGQGPEFLTYFNYEAQQDKSGLPNDRFSAERPEGSISTLTIQRTEQRDSAMYRCASSLGGVESPLHFGNGTRLTVT.

The chain links TRBV10-2 to TRBJ1-1, with unresolved D. The CDR3 covers 12 residues. V shed 3 bases and J shed 5 bases, with 7 bases lying between them. Germline V gene lookup returns CDR1 WSHSY and CDR2 SAAADI. CDR3 in DNA: TGCGCCAGCAGTGACGTTCGGACTGAAGCTTTCTTT. Translation gives CASSDVRTEAFF.

This chain connects TRBV19 to TRBJ2-3, with a weak D call TRBD1 (5 bases). V shed 2 bases and J shed 2 bases, with 11 bases lying between them. Germline assignment: CDR1 LNHDA and CDR2 SQIVND (reference sequence). The CDR3 has 15 residues. The CDR3 DNA follows: TGTGCCAGTAGTATAACCTGGACACCCACAGATACGCAGTATTTT. Its protein is CASSITWTPTDTQYF.

In its sample, this clone was seen a few times. The V and J genes are TRBV7-3 and TRBJ1-1; possible D gene TRBD1, 5 bases. V lost 2 bases, J lost 5 bases, and 15 bases lay in between. The CDR3 extends over 15 amino acids. Per germline, CDR1 SGHTA and CDR2 FQGTGA. This CDR3 reads CASSLGGGVGTEAFF. CDR3 bases: TGTGCCAGCAGCTTAGGCGGGGGGGTAGGGACTGAAGCTTTCTTT.